The TCR beta chain under discussion was sequenced for a study of neurological immune-mediated disorders. Study-wide results and limits: HTLV-1-associated myelopathy had the most TCR clonal expansion, whereas multiple sclerosis had the least (lower than in healthy controls).

The V end lost 0 bases, the J end lost 7 bases, and 16 bases lay between the germline ends. CDR1 and CDR2 from the germline V gene are MNHEY and SVGAGI. The CDR3 has 16 amino acids. This clonotype was picked up many times. Its matching antigen is unknown. Time point meaning: longitudinal time-point 2. Unsorted libraries were prepared from 2 million PBMCs held at -80 C. cDNA was made by 5'RACE with 10-nucleotide random UMIs. TCRdb re-called the 5' RACE reads through MiXCR, storing one row per CDR3 protein. The table lists 80,000 to 100,000 distinct CDR3 sequences, 5.5% to 6.5% of them singletons. Input material: PBMCs. The source of this sequence is a woman aged 55-70 years with multiple sclerosis. This chain uses TRBV6-5 with TRBJ2-1; D is perhaps TRBD2 (8 bases). The CDR3 reads CASSYSSGGGQNEQFF. The DNA of the CDR3 is TGTGCCAGCAGTTACTCGTCGGGAGGGGGCCAGAATGAGCAGTTCTTC.